The present T cell receptor (beta chain) was sequenced within a study of PD-L1 blockade in urothelial cancer. Looking at the study overall: Each participant's history included 0 to 3 prior chemotherapy regimens. Analyzed time points were 3 weeks (second dose) and 6 weeks after therapy began.

Trimming removed 5 bases at V and 4 bases at J, with 14 bases between. The length of the CDR3 is 14 residues. The germline gives CDR1 MDHEN, CDR2 SYDVKM. The time point was: pretreatment peripheral blood. Using immunoSEQ multiplex PCR, the repertoire was profiled, and TCRdb retains in-frame clones only, with some absent. The data show approximately 79,000 clones, 85% seen once. The chain couples TRBV28 to TRBJ1-2; D remains ambiguous. The sample was PBMCs, taken around atezolizumab (anti-PD-L1) treatment. This TCR came from a man aged 40-49 years with urothelial cancer. CDR3 in DNA: TGTGCCAGCAGTCCCACCGGCGGGAGCTATGGCTACACCTTC. It translates to CASSPTGGSYGYTF.